Shown below are 14 T cell receptor beta chains from a single sample sequenced in a study of CD8 T cells in ankylosing spondylitis. TCRdb independently ran MiXCR on the 5' RACE reads; one entry per CDR3 protein. The table lists over 110,000 distinct CDR3 sequences, roughly 8.4% of them singletons. Sequenced input: synovial fluid, either unsorted or a sorted T cell fraction (not recorded which). The receptors were sampled from a male donor with ankylosing spondylitis.

This clonotype has ten or more counts. This chain links TRBV12-3 or TRBV12-4 with TRBJ1-5; maybe TRBD1 (6 bases). V lost 5 bases and J lost 7, with 12 bases in between. The CDR3 runs 13 residues. The CDR3 protein is CASSTGPVQPQHF. In DNA, the CDR3 is TGTGCCAGCAGTACAGGGCCAGTCCAGCCCCAGCATTTT.

This clonotype appeared a few times. The chain couples TRBV6-1 to TRBJ1-5; maybe TRBD1 (6 bases). The CDR3 totals 15 residues. Trimming took off 8 bases at V and 0 bases at J, with 14 bases between the two ends. Germline assignment: CDR1 MNHNS and CDR2 SASEGT. The CDR3 coding sequence is TGTGCCAGCGCGGGGGGCCCTTATAGCAATCAGCCCCAGCATTTT. It yields the protein CASAGGPYSNQPQHF.

The chain recombines TRBV28 with TRBJ2-3; D is possibly TRBD2 (6 bases). V was clipped by 6 bases and J by 1 base, with 17 bases between them. This CDR3 is built from 16 residues. CDR1 is MDHEN, CDR2 SYDVKM, per germline. CDR3 sequence: CASRPPSGLRTDTQYF. Here the CDR3 DNA reads TGTGCCAGCAGGCCGCCGTCGGGACTTCGCACAGATACGCAGTATTTT.

In this sample, this clonotype turned up many times. The chain couples TRBV29-1 to TRBJ1-2, with D perhaps matching TRBD1 (6 bases). The V end was cut by 2 bases, the J end by 8 bases, with 18 bases between. The CDR3 sequence is 14 residues long. In germline, CDR1 is SQVTM, CDR2 ANQGSEA. The CDR3 coding sequence is TGCAGCGTTGAACGAGGGGACACCGGTCGGGGCTACACCTTC. It codes for CSVERGDTGRGYTF.

In this sample, this clonotype turned up once. V gene TRBV11-3 combines with J gene TRBJ2-1; 10 positions match TRBD1. Germline V gene lookup returns CDR1 SGHNT and CDR2 YENEEA. V shed 1 base and J 6 bases; nucleotides not matched to a gene: 3. The CDR3 extends over 15 amino acids. CDR3 sequence: CASSLGQGARNEQFF. CDR3 coding DNA: TGTGCCAGCAGCTTAGGACAGGGGGCGCGCAATGAGCAGTTCTTC.

This clonotype was counted many times. As DNA, the CDR3 is TGTGCCAGCAGCTTTAGCGGGGGGGTCTACAATGAGCAGTTCTTC. This encodes CASSFSGGVYNEQFF. The J gene is TRBJ2-1, the V gene TRBV7-2; 11 bases match TRBD2. CDR1 SGHTA and CDR2 FQGNSA come from the germline V gene. This CDR3 contains 15 residues. The ends lost 3 bases at V and 3 bases at J; junction bases unmatched: 1.

This clonotype came up a few times. The gene calls are TRBV4-3 and TRBJ1-2; D not certain. This CDR3 spans 13 amino acids. Between the trimmed V and J ends, which lost 0 bases and 4 bases, there was a span of 6 bases. CDR1 and CDR2 from the germline V gene are LGHNA and YSLEER. In nucleotides, the CDR3 is TGCGCCAGCAGCCAAGAGGCAAGCTATGGCTACACCTTC. As protein: CASSQEASYGYTF.

There are a few counts of this clonotype. The chain joins TRBV5-4 to TRBJ2-7, with D possibly matching TRBD2 (6 bases). This CDR3 comprises 13 residues. Trimming removed 3 bases from V and 4 bases from J, with 11 bases in between. Germline assignment: CDR1 SGHNT and CDR2 YYREEE (reference sequence). The CDR3 DNA reads as TGTGCCAGCAGCTCCTGGGACTTGTACGAGCAGTACTTC. This encodes CASSSWDLYEQYF.

This chain connects TRBV28 to TRBJ1-6; the D gene is possibly TRBD1 (5 bases). This CDR3 contains 13 residues. The V end lost 8 bases, the J end lost 7 bases, and 12 bases lay between the germline ends. The germline gives CDR1 MDHEN, CDR2 SYDVKM. The CDR3 loop is CASCRDGNSPLHF. DNA for the CDR3: TGTGCCAGCTGCCGGGACGGAAATTCACCCCTCCACTTT.

The rearrangement uses TRBV3-1 and TRBJ1-2; D is unclear. The CDR3 spans 11 residues. Germline values: CDR1 LGHDT, CDR2 YNNKEL (reference sequence). The germline V and J ends were trimmed by 3 bases and 8 bases, with 7 bases remaining between them. Written as DNA, the CDR3 is TGTGCCAGCAGCCACCCGGGCGGCTACACCTTC. Amino acid sequence: CASSHPGGYTF.

This clonotype was seen repeatedly, ten times or more. This chain uses TRBV25-1 with TRBJ1-1; weak D call: TRBD1 (6 bases). The V gene lost 7 bases and the J gene lost 3 bases, with 12 bases spanning the gap. Germline CDR1 is MGHDK and CDR2 is SYGVNS. The CDR3 has 13 amino acids. CDR3 sequence reads: CASIAGVDTEAFF. The CDR3 DNA sequence: TGTGCCAGCATTGCAGGGGTGGACACTGAAGCTTTCTTT. Full variable domain (outside the CDR3, taken from reference TRBV25-1 and TRBJ1-1): EADIYQTPRYLVIGTGKKITLECSQTMGHDKMYWYQQDPGMELHLIHYSYGVNSTEKGDLSSESTVSRIRTEHFPLTLESARPSHTSQYLCASIAGVDTEAFFGQGTRLTVV.

This clonotype was detected a few times. The chain uses TRBV19 and TRBJ1-1, with D possibly TRBD1 on 5 matching bases. CDR1 LNHDA and CDR2 SQIVND come from the germline V gene (reference sequence). Trimming took 3 bases from V and 3 from J, leaving 8 bases between them. CDR3 length: 13 amino acids. CDR3 coding DNA: TGTGCCAGTAGTATCACGGGGGACACTGAAGCTTTCTTT. Its translation is CASSITGDTEAFF.

This clonotype was detected ten times or more. The chain recombines TRBV21-1 with TRBJ1-5; TRBD1, the table's D call, was not compared with the DNA. TRBV21-1 is a listed pseudogene. The CDR3 contains 15 residues. The CDR3 sequence: CASRKTAPINQPQHF. CDR3 bases: TGTGCCAGCAGAAAGACAGCGCCGATTAATCAGCCCCAGCATTTT.

This clonotype was observed a handful of times. V is TRBV20-1 and J is TRBJ1-2; unclear D gene. Deletions cut 3 bases from V and 2 bases from J, with 10 bases between. This CDR3 contains 13 residues. The germline V gene has CDR1 DFQATT and CDR2 SNEGSKA (reference sequence). In nucleotides, the CDR3 is TGCAGTGCTAGCACGGGAAAGAACTATGGCTACACCTTC. This gives the protein CSASTGKNYGYTF.